This is a list of T cell receptor beta chains from one sample in a study of T cell responses to AZD1222 COVID-19 vaccine. Sequencing used immunoSEQ multiplex PCR; TCRdb keeps in-frame clones, though not all of them. The sample yields under 200,000 clones, roughly 94% seen once. The sample here was peripheral blood, taken on day 0 of AZD1222 vaccination. Receptor source: an adult in good health. CDR3s include the opening cysteine and the closing phenylalanine or tryptophan. Each record gives: clone size, J gene, D gene, V gene, CDR3 DNA, CDR3 protein. D genes are given only for firm matches. The size of a clone is reported for some rows only, either as once, few or many, or as a class for expanded clones.

NA TRBJ1-5 NA TRBV5-4 TGTGCCAGCAGCCCGGTCCCCCATCAGCCCCAGCATTTT CASSPVPHQPQHF
NA TRBJ1-6 NA TRBV3-1/TRBV3-2 TGTGCCAGCAGCCAAGATCGGACAGATCGCAATTCACCCCTCCACTTT CASSQDRTDRNSPLHF
NA TRBJ2-2 NA TRBV25-1 TGTGCCAGCACTGGAGGGGGAGCCGGGGAGCTGTTTTTT CASTGGGAGELFF
NA TRBJ1-3 NA TRBV10-3 TGTGCCATCGCAGATCTACGTTTGGGGAACACCATATATTTT CAIADLRLGNTIYF
NA TRBJ1-5 TRBD1 TRBV10-3 TGTGCCATCGGGAGACAGGGGAATCAGCCCCAGCATTTT CAIGRQGNQPQHF
NA TRBJ2-1 TRBD1 TRBV4-1 TGCGCCAGCAGCCACTACGACAGGGACAATGAGCAGTTCTTC CASSHYDRDNEQFF
NA TRBJ1-1 NA TRBV4-1 TGCCCCACCAGCCGACCCATCGGAGGGAGACCTGAAGCTTTCTTT CPTSRPIGGRPEAFF
NA TRBJ1-5 NA TRBV3-1/TRBV3-2 TGTGCCAGCAGCCAAGGGACATCCAATCAGCCCCAGCATTTT CASSQGTSNQPQHF
NA TRBJ2-3 TRBD2 TRBV7-7 TGTGCCAGCAGCTTCGGGAGGAGCACAGATACGCAGTATTTT CASSFGRSTDTQYF
NA TRBJ1-1 NA TRBV19 TGTGCCAGTAGTTGGGGAGGAAACACTGAAGCTTTCTTT CASSWGGNTEAFF
NA TRBJ2-2 NA TRBV5-1 TGCGCCAGCCAGCCAGGCGGGACAAACACCGGGGAGCTGTTTTTT CASQPGGTNTGELFF
NA TRBJ1-5 NA TRBV11-2 TGTGCCAGCAGCTTCCCAGGCGAACAGCCCCAGCATTTT CASSFPGEQPQHF
NA TRBJ1-5 NA TRBV5-6 TGTGCCAGCAGCTTGGCGGGACAACTGCGGGGTCAGCCCCAGCATTTT CASSLAGQLRGQPQHF
NA TRBJ1-6 NA TRBV7-6 TGTGCCAGCAGCTTAGCACGGGGGCGAAATTCACCCCTCCACTTT CASSLARGRNSPLHF
once TRBJ1-1 NA TRBV27 TGTGCCAGCAGTTCCATGAACACTGAAGCTTTCTTT CASSSMNTEAFF
NA TRBJ1-2 TRBD1 TRBV19 TGTGCCACCCTGGGACAGGCTAGACCCTATGGCTACACCTTC CATLGQARPYGYTF
NA TRBJ1-1 NA TRBV19 TGTGCCAGTAGTATATCGGGGGCCACTGAAGCTTTCTTT CASSISGATEAFF
NA TRBJ2-7 TRBD2 TRBV29-1 TGCAGTGTTGGGGCTAGCGGGAGTTACGAGCAGTACTTC CSVGASGSYEQYF
NA TRBJ2-5 NA TRBV5-4 TGTGCCAGCAGCCCCATGTGGAGGGACCAGGGGACCCAGTACTTC CASSPMWRDQGTQYF
NA TRBJ1-5 NA TRBV6-1 TGTGCCAGCAGTGAGACAGGTAATAGCAATCAGCCCCAGCATTTT CASSETGNSNQPQHF
once TRBJ1-4 NA TRBV6-5 TGTGCCAGCAGTTACAGGTTGGACGCAACTAATGAAAAACTGTTTTTT CASSYRLDATNEKLFF
NA TRBJ2-1 NA TRBV14 TGTGCCAGCAGCCAAGGGTACCAGGCCATGGCTGGCAGAAACCCCTACAATGAGCAGTTCTTC CASSQGYQAMAGRNPYNEQFF
NA TRBJ1-5 TRBD1 TRBV7-8 TGTGCCAGCAGCTGGGACAGAGCAGGGCTTCAGCCCCAGCATTTT CASSWDRAGLQPQHF
NA TRBJ2-5 TRBD2 TRBV6-1 TGTGCCAGCAGTGAAGTCGGGGGGGAGACCCAGTACTTC CASSEVGGETQYF
NA TRBJ2-4 TRBD1 TRBV19 TGTGCCAGTAGTCCGGGACAGCACCAAAACATTCAGTACTTC CASSPGQHQNIQYF
NA TRBJ2-1 TRBD2 TRBV12-3/TRBV12-4 TGTGCCAGCAGTTTCGGGGGGAGTGATGAGCAGTTCTTC CASSFGGSDEQFF
once TRBJ1-1 TRBD1 TRBV19 TGTGCCAGTTGGACAGGAGGAGGCACTGAAGCTTTCTTT CASWTGGGTEAFF
NA TRBJ1-5 NA TRBV19 TGTGCCAGTAGGGACAGTAATCAGCCCCAGCATTTT CASRDSNQPQHF
NA TRBJ1-3 NA TRBV6-5 TGTGCCAGCAGTCGGGCCTCCGTACCTGGAAACACCATATATTTT CASSRASVPGNTIYF
NA TRBJ1-4 TRBD1 TRBV30 TGTGCCTGGGCTCGGGGGACAGGGAGGGAAAAACTGTTTTTT CAWARGTGREKLFF
NA TRBJ2-7 NA TRBV9 TGTGCCAGCAGCGTAGACTACTCCTACGAGCAGTACTTC CASSVDYSYEQYF
NA TRBJ2-1 NA TRBV9 TGTGCCAGCGGGATTCCGGGTGAGCAGTTCTTC CASGIPGEQFF
NA TRBJ1-5 NA TRBV2 TGTGCCAGCAGTTGGAGAAACAATCAGCCCCAGCATTTT CASSWRNNQPQHF
NA TRBJ1-6 TRBD1 TRBV11-2 TGTGCCAGCAGCAGACAGGGTAATTCACCCCTCCACTTT CASSRQGNSPLHF
once TRBJ2-5 NA TRBV14 TGTGCCAGCAGCCGTTCCAGGGAAGGAGAGACCCAGTACTTC CASSRSREGETQYF
NA TRBJ2-2 NA TRBV7-2 TGTGCCAGCAGCCCTATAGTAGGGACCGTACCCGGGGAGCTGTTTTTT CASSPIVGTVPGELFF
NA TRBJ1-2 NA TRBV5-1 TGCGCCAGCAGCCCCCCGACAGGCTATGGCTACACCTTC CASSPPTGYGYTF
NA TRBJ1-5 TRBD1 TRBV6-5 TGTGCCAGCAGTTGGACAGGGGAGCGGAATCAGCCCCAGCATTTT CASSWTGERNQPQHF
NA TRBJ1-5 TRBD1 TRBV6-5 TGTGCCAGTGGTCCAGGGGGGGATCTGCAGCCCCAGCATTTT CASGPGGDLQPQHF
NA TRBJ1-1 TRBD1 TRBV11-2 TGTGCCAGCAGCCTACAGGGGCTAGAGGCTTTCTTT CASSLQGLEAFF
NA TRBJ1-4 TRBD1 TRBV6-2/TRBV6-3 TGTGCCAGCAGCATTGGACAGGGGGGGAGTGAAAAACTGTTTTTT CASSIGQGGSEKLFF
NA TRBJ1-6 NA TRBV27 TGTGCCAGCAGTGTGACCGAAGCTACTACACCCCTCCACTTT CASSVTEATTPLHF
once TRBJ2-2 TRBD1 TRBV19 TGTGCCAGTAGTATTGTCGGTCTCACAGGGGGCCTCACCGGGGAGCTGTTTTTT CASSIVGLTGGLTGELFF